The rows below give T cell receptor beta chains drawn from one sample of a study of early T cells in non-severe SARS-CoV-2 infection. TCRdb analysed the 5' RACE reads with MiXCR anew, one entry per CDR3 protein. The data show about 66,000 distinct CDR3 sequences, less than 15% seen once. The sequenced material came from whole blood. These receptors were taken from an adult who was a healthcare worker with PCR-confirmed SARS-CoV-2 infection or an uninfected control (not recorded which). CDR3s include the opening cysteine and the closing phenylalanine or tryptophan. The D gene is left open where the match is weak. Only part of the rows carry a size: once, few, many, or a class if the clone is expanded.

D: NA
length: 13
size: NA
J: TRBJ1-1
V: TRBV20-1
DNA: TGCAGTGCTAGTTACGGGGGGAGGGCTGAAGCTTTCTTT
CDR3: CSASYGGRAEAFF

D: NA
length: 18
size: few
J: TRBJ1-3
V: TRBV6-5
DNA: TGTGCCAGCAGTTACAGGGCAGGGACCTCTAGCTCTGGAAACACCATATATTTT
CDR3: CASSYRAGTSSSGNTIYF

D: TRBD2
length: 16
size: NA
J: TRBJ2-7
V: TRBV5-1
DNA: TGCGCCAGCAGCTACATAGCGGGAGGGCCCTCCTACGAGCAGTACTTC
CDR3: CASSYIAGGPSYEQYF

D: NA
length: 12
size: NA
J: TRBJ1-1
V: TRBV25-1
DNA: TGTGCCAGCAGTGAAATGAACACTGAAGCTTTCTTT
CDR3: CASSEMNTEAFF

D: NA
length: 13
size: NA
J: TRBJ1-2
V: TRBV3-1
DNA: TGTGCCAGCAGCCAAGCGGGAAAGGTCGGCTACACCTTC
CDR3: CASSQAGKVGYTF

D: NA
length: 13
size: NA
J: TRBJ1-2
V: TRBV11-1
DNA: TGTGCCAGCAGCTTAGCGAATGGTTATGGCTACACCTTC
CDR3: CASSLANGYGYTF

D: NA
length: 14
size: many
J: TRBJ1-4
V: TRBV7-9
DNA: TGTGCCAGCAGCTTCCACGAGTTCAATGAAAAACTGTTTTTT
CDR3: CASSFHEFNEKLFF

D: NA
length: 13
size: NA
J: TRBJ2-2
V: TRBV14
DNA: TGTGCCAGCAGCTACACAGGGATCGGGGAGCTGTTTTTT
CDR3: CASSYTGIGELFF

D: NA
length: 13
size: many
J: TRBJ1-2
V: TRBV29-1
DNA: TGCAGCGTTGTGGATCCATCCGACTATGGCTACACCTTC
CDR3: CSVVDPSDYGYTF

D: NA
length: 12
size: few
J: TRBJ2-3
V: TRBV6-1
DNA: TGTGCCAGCAGTGAAGCCCTGGATACGCAGTATTTT
CDR3: CASSEALDTQYF

D: NA
length: 15
size: NA
J: TRBJ1-2
V: TRBV7-2
DNA: TGTGCCAGCAGCTTAGCGGTGACAGAACTCTATGGCTACACCTTC
CDR3: CASSLAVTELYGYTF

D: TRBD2
length: 16
size: few
J: TRBJ2-3
V: TRBV28
DNA: TGTGCCATCGCAGACCCTGGAAGCGGGAGTGGAGATACGCAGTATTTT
CDR3: CAIADPGSGSGDTQYF

D: NA
length: 13
size: many
J: TRBJ2-1
V: TRBV24-1
DNA: TGTGCCACCAGTGATTTGGGGGCCGGGGAGCAGTTCTTC
CDR3: CATSDLGAGEQFF

D: TRBD2
length: 19
size: few
J: TRBJ2-1
V: TRBV3-1
DNA: TGTGCCAGCAGCCAAGATCGGGGTGGCGGGAGGGCCCTGGACAATGAGCAGTTCTTC
CDR3: CASSQDRGGGRALDNEQFF

D: NA
length: 14
size: NA
J: TRBJ2-2
V: TRBV3-1
DNA: TGTGCCAGCAGCCACGGGTTGTACACCGGGGAGCTGTTTTTT
CDR3: CASSHGLYTGELFF

D: NA
length: 18
size: many
J: TRBJ2-7
V: TRBV15
DNA: TGTGCCACCAGCAGAGATCCACCCCGGGCAGGTGCAGTGAACGAGCAGTACTTC
CDR3: CATSRDPPRAGAVNEQYF

D: TRBD1
length: 16
size: many
J: TRBJ1-5
V: TRBV5-1
DNA: TGCGCCAGCAGCTTGGGGGCAGGGGGCCCGGGTCAGCCCCAGCATTTT
CDR3: CASSLGAGGPGQPQHF

D: NA
length: 12
size: NA
J: TRBJ2-7
V: TRBV10-3
DNA: TGTGCCACCAGCCTTTTAGGAGACGAGCAGTACTTC
CDR3: CATSLLGDEQYF

D: TRBD2
length: 15
size: many
J: TRBJ2-2
V: TRBV4-2
DNA: TGTGCCAGCAGCCCTAGCGGGAGCTTTAACGGGGAGCTGTTTTTT
CDR3: CASSPSGSFNGELFF

D: TRBD1
length: 15
size: NA
J: TRBJ1-2
V: TRBV5-1
DNA: TGCGCCAGCGGACTGAGGACAGGGGGCACCTATGGCTACACCTTC
CDR3: CASGLRTGGTYGYTF

D: TRBD2
length: 17
size: NA
J: TRBJ2-3
V: TRBV15
DNA: TGTGCCACCAGCAGGCTACCTAGCGGGGCTAGCACAGATACGCAGTATTTT
CDR3: CATSRLPSGASTDTQYF

D: NA
length: 15
size: NA
J: TRBJ1-1
V: TRBV27
DNA: TGTGCCAGCAGTTTAGGAGGCAATAGGGACACTGAAGCTTTCTTT
CDR3: CASSLGGNRDTEAFF

D: NA
length: 15
size: many
J: TRBJ1-1
V: TRBV5-5
DNA: TGTGCCAGCAGCCAGAACGCAATGCCGAACACTGAAGCTTTCTTT
CDR3: CASSQNAMPNTEAFF

D: NA
length: 13
size: many
J: TRBJ1-2
V: TRBV12-3/TRBV12-4
DNA: TGTGCCAGCAGTTTGGGGTTGGGTGATGGCTACACCTTC
CDR3: CASSLGLGDGYTF

D: NA
length: 15
size: NA
J: TRBJ1-6
V: TRBV6-4
DNA: TGTGCCAGCAGTGAGACAGGTTTTGGAAATTCACCCCTCCACTTT
CDR3: CASSETGFGNSPLHF

D: NA
length: 15
size: many
J: TRBJ1-1
V: TRBV5-1
DNA: TGCGCCAGCAGCTTGCCATCGGCCTCGGGCACTGAAGCTTTCTTT
CDR3: CASSLPSASGTEAFF

D: NA
length: 14
size: NA
J: TRBJ2-7
V: TRBV19
DNA: TGTGCCAGTAGTATCAACAGGGAGACCTACGAGCAGTACTTC
CDR3: CASSINRETYEQYF

D: TRBD1
length: 15
size: NA
J: TRBJ2-7
V: TRBV3-1
DNA: TGTGCCAGCAGCCAAGGCGGGACAGGGGTTCGCGAGCAGTACTTC
CDR3: CASSQGGTGVREQYF

D: TRBD2
length: 17
size: NA
J: TRBJ2-5
V: TRBV6-5
DNA: TGTGCCAGCAGCCGACTAGCGGGAGGGCCAGGTGAAGAGACCCAGTACTTC
CDR3: CASSRLAGGPGEETQYF

D: TRBD2
length: 22
size: many
J: TRBJ2-4
V: TRBV6-1
DNA: TGTGCCAGCAAGGTCGGACTAGCGGGAGAGCCGGCGAGTTTTCTAGCCAAAAACATTCAGTACTTC
CDR3: CASKVGLAGEPASFLAKNIQYF

D: NA
length: 16
size: many
J: TRBJ2-1
V: TRBV20-1
DNA: TGCAGTGCACCTTCATACCGGGGAAGCTCCTACAATGAGCAGTTCTTC
CDR3: CSAPSYRGSSYNEQFF

D: NA
length: 12
size: NA
J: TRBJ2-7
V: TRBV28
DNA: TGTGCCAGCAGTTCCGCCAGGGGCGAGCAGTACTTC
CDR3: CASSSARGEQYF

D: NA
length: 15
size: many
J: TRBJ2-2
V: TRBV5-6
DNA: TGTGCCAGCAGCGGACCGGGTCGTGGCACCGGGGAGCTGTTTTTT
CDR3: CASSGPGRGTGELFF

D: NA
length: 16
size: few
J: TRBJ2-5
V: TRBV28
DNA: TGTGCCAGCAGTTTACCGGGACAAACGTACCAAGAGACCCAGTACTTC
CDR3: CASSLPGQTYQETQYF

D: TRBD1
length: 14
size: NA
J: TRBJ2-7
V: TRBV6-6
DNA: TGTGCCAGCAGGGGGGCAGGGGGTCTGTACGAGCAGTACTTC
CDR3: CASRGAGGLYEQYF

D: NA
length: 17
size: few
J: TRBJ2-7
V: TRBV27
DNA: TGTGCCAGCAGTCATTTTATCGGTAGCGGCCTCTCCTACGAGCAGTACTTC
CDR3: CASSHFIGSGLSYEQYF

D: NA
length: 15
size: few
J: TRBJ1-5
V: TRBV27
DNA: TGTGCCAGCAGTTTATCTGAATATAGCAATCAGCCCCAGCATTTT
CDR3: CASSLSEYSNQPQHF

D: TRBD2
length: 16
size: few
J: TRBJ2-3
V: TRBV28
DNA: TGTGCCAGCAGCCCCGGGACTAGCGGGAGGGAGGATACGCAGTATTTT
CDR3: CASSPGTSGREDTQYF

D: TRBD1
length: 16
size: NA
J: TRBJ1-5
V: TRBV28
DNA: TGTGCCAGCAGGTACTCGACAGGGGGAGGAGGTCAGCCCCAGCATTTT
CDR3: CASRYSTGGGGQPQHF

D: NA
length: 11
size: few
J: TRBJ2-5
V: TRBV20-1
DNA: TGCAGTGGACGCGTACAAGAGACCCAGTACTTC
CDR3: CSGRVQETQYF

D: TRBD2
length: 14
size: NA
J: TRBJ2-3
V: TRBV7-6
DNA: TGTGCCAGCAGCCAAGCGGGAGTTGGTCATACGCAGTATTTT
CDR3: CASSQAGVGHTQYF

D: NA
length: 16
size: NA
J: TRBJ2-1
V: TRBV20-1
DNA: TGCAGTGCTAGAGCTCAAGGGAGGGGGCGATTGAATGAGCAGTTCTTC
CDR3: CSARAQGRGRLNEQFF

D: NA
length: 12
size: NA
J: TRBJ2-7
V: TRBV29-1
DNA: TGCAGCGTCGCGACAGGAGCCTACGAGCAGTACTTC
CDR3: CSVATGAYEQYF

D: NA
length: 13
size: NA
J: TRBJ1-1
V: TRBV7-2
DNA: TGTGCCAGCAGCTTCGAGTTGAACACTGAAGCTTTCTTT
CDR3: CASSFELNTEAFF

D: TRBD1
length: 14
size: many
J: TRBJ1-4
V: TRBV2
DNA: TGTGCCAGCAGATGGGGACAGGGGAATGAAAAACTGTTTTTT
CDR3: CASRWGQGNEKLFF

D: TRBD2
length: 16
size: NA
J: TRBJ2-3
V: TRBV29-1
DNA: TGCAGCGTTGATGACAGACTAGCGGGAAGCACAGATACGCAGTATTTT
CDR3: CSVDDRLAGSTDTQYF

D: NA
length: 15
size: many
J: TRBJ2-5
V: TRBV5-1
DNA: TGCGCCAGCAGCTTGGGGGGGACCGCTGGAGAGACCCAGTACTTC
CDR3: CASSLGGTAGETQYF

D: TRBD2
length: 18
size: NA
J: TRBJ2-7
V: TRBV29-1
DNA: TGCAGCGTCGCCAAATACAGCGGGAGGGCCCTAACTTCCTACGAGCAGTACTTC
CDR3: CSVAKYSGRALTSYEQYF

D: TRBD2
length: 14
size: NA
J: TRBJ2-7
V: TRBV11-2
DNA: TGTGCCAGCAGCTTAGGACTAGCGGGAAATGTGCGGTACTTC
CDR3: CASSLGLAGNVRYF

D: NA
length: 14
size: NA
J: TRBJ1-6
V: TRBV7-6
DNA: TGTGCCAGCAGCACTACAGGGTTTACTTCACCCCTCCACTTT
CDR3: CASSTTGFTSPLHF

D: TRBD2
length: 15
size: few
J: TRBJ2-2
V: TRBV5-1
DNA: TGCGCCAGCAGGTCCGGACTAGCTAACACCGGGGAGCTGTTTTTT
CDR3: CASRSGLANTGELFF

D: TRBD1
length: 16
size: NA
J: TRBJ2-2
V: TRBV7-6
DNA: TGTGCCAGCAGCCCAGGCGTACAGGGGAAATCCGGGGAGCTGTTTTTT
CDR3: CASSPGVQGKSGELFF

D: TRBD2
length: 15
size: many
J: TRBJ2-7
V: TRBV28
DNA: TGTGCCAGCAGTTTATACGGGGGGGCGCGCTACGAGCAGTACTTC
CDR3: CASSLYGGARYEQYF